The 32 T cell receptor beta chains listed next were all sequenced from one sample in a study of blood T cells in healthy people across ages. Through a sample-barcoded 5' primer and a J-beta primer mix, a second PCR was run for about 7 to 12 cycles. TCRdb re-called the 5' RACE reads with MiXCR, one entry per CDR3 protein. The sample lists roughly 1.6 million distinct CDR3 sequences; roughly 32% were seen once. Sequencing was performed on blood. These receptor sequences come from a woman aged 30 to 39 in good health.

On this clonotype: Being one base from a much bigger clone, this may be a read error. This chain connects TRBV29-1 to TRBJ2-3; a weak D match, TRBD2 (6 bases). CDR3 length equals 14 residues. Germline lookup yields CDR1 SQVTM and CDR2 ANQGSEA. CDR3 nucleotide sequence: TGCAGCGTTGTTTCGCCGGAGGGCACAGGTACGCAGTATTTT. Protein: CSVVSPEGTGTQYF.

A note on this clonotype: One base away lies a much larger clone, so this may be a sequencing read error. V gene TRBV29-1 combines with J gene TRBJ2-3; either TRBD1 or TRBD2 may fit D (5 bases each). Germline values: CDR1 SQVTM, CDR2 ANQGSEA. The CDR3 sequence is 14 residues long. CDR3 DNA sequence: TGCAGCGTTAGTTGGGACCTGAGCACAGATACGCGGTATTTT. It codes for CSVSWDLSTDTRYF.

This clonotype was counted once. One end of the junction varies from germline; a read error may be responsible. The V and J genes are TRBV5-5 and TRBJ1-2; no reliable D call. This CDR3 is 15 amino acids long. CDR1 is SGHKS and CDR2 is YYEKEE in the germline V gene (reference sequence). CDR3 nucleotides: TGTACCAGCAGCGAACAGCTCAGCTCTTCCTGGGGCTACACCTTC. Translation gives CTSSEQLSSSWGYTF.

The rearrangement joins TRBV5-1 to TRBJ1-4; maybe TRBD1 (6 bases). This CDR3 contains 17 residues. Trimming shortened V by 5 bases and J by 6 bases, and 23 bases separated the two germline ends. The germline V gene encodes CDR1 SGHRS and CDR2 YFSETQ. The CDR3 coding sequence is TGCGCCAGCAGTCTTGGTAGGGGGAGGTTGGAGCATGAAAAACTGTTTTTT. Amino acid sequence: CASSLGRGRLEHEKLFF. The full variable domain, its missing parts supplied by reference TRBV5-1 and TRBJ1-4, is KAGVTQTPRYLIKTRGQQVTLSCSPISGHRSVSWYQQTPGQGLQFLFEYFSETQRNKGNFPGRFSGRQFSNSRSEMNVSTLELGDSALYLCASSLGRGRLEHEKLFFGSGTQLSVL.

This sequence joins TRBV27 and TRBJ2-3; D perhaps matches TRBD2 (6 bases). Germline lookup yields CDR1 MNHEY and CDR2 SMNVEV (reference sequence). The length of the CDR3 is 16 residues. Trimming cost V 1 base and J 0 bases, with 11 bases left between them. The CDR3 nucleotides read TGTGCCAGCAGTTTATGGCCTAGCGCAAGCACAGATACGCAGTATTTT. This sequence encodes CASSLWPSASTDTQYF.

This clonotype was observed a few times. The rearrangement links TRBV4-1 to TRBJ2-1; 7 bases are a match to TRBD1. CDR3 length: 15 amino acids. With 4 bases clipped from V and 8 bases from J, the junction kept 11 bases outside the gene matches. Germline CDR1 and CDR2: MGHRA and YSYEKL. For the CDR3, the DNA is TGCGCCAGCAGCCCTTCATTTCACAGGGGAGATGAGCAGTTCTTC. It is translated as CASSPSFHRGDEQFF.

V and J are TRBV27 and TRBJ1-6; D may be TRBD1 (6 bases). Trimming removed 2 bases from V and 0 bases from J, with 17 bases in between. The CDR3 is made up of 19 amino acids. Germline V CDR1 and CDR2: MNHEY, SMNVEV (reference sequence). CDR3 in DNA: TGTGCCAGCAGTTTACGGGGGGCCAGTGGGAGCTCCTATAATTCACCCCTCCACTTT. Amino acid sequence: CASSLRGASGSSYNSPLHF.

The V gene is TRBV12-3 or TRBV12-4, the J gene TRBJ2-7, with D maybe TRBD2 (7 bases). V was trimmed by 6 bases and J by 0 bases, leaving 12 bases between them. The CDR3 length is 14 residues. As DNA, the CDR3 is TGTGCCAGCAGCACCGGGGGGCACTCCTACGAGCAGTACTTC. Residues: CASSTGGHSYEQYF.

The chain recombines TRBV7-9 with TRBJ2-5; 7 bases fit TRBD1. The end of the DNA fits TRBJ2-7 better, so the J call may be wrong. This CDR3 has 14 amino acids. Germline-derived CDR1 and CDR2 are SEHNR and FQNEAQ (reference sequence). The CDR3 region is CASSYPGQRAEQYF. CDR3 in DNA: TGTGCCAGCAGCTATCCGGGACAGCGAGCCGAGCAGTACTTC.

CDR3 region: CSVEKGASETQYF. CDR3 bases: TGCAGCGTTGAAAAGGGGGCATCGGAGACCCAGTACTTC. V gene TRBV29-1 combines with J gene TRBJ2-5, with 7 bases that match TRBD1. The germline CDR1 and CDR2 sequences are SQVTM and ANQGSEA. The length of the CDR3 is 13 residues. V gave up 2 bases and J gave up 5 bases; unmatched junction bases: 5.

The chain joins TRBV6-1 to TRBJ2-3; D not certain. Germline assignment: CDR1 MNHNS and CDR2 SASEGT. This CDR3 contains 13 residues. The CDR3 reads CASSPDFTDTQYF. In DNA form, the CDR3 reads TGTGCTAGCTCGCCAGACTTCACAGATACGCAGTATTTT.

V gene TRBV6-1 combines with J gene TRBJ2-3, with a possible D match to TRBD1 (5 bases). Germline values: CDR1 MNHNS, CDR2 SASEGT. V dropped 0 bases and J dropped 0 bases, with 16 bases sitting between them. The CDR3 covers 18 residues. CDR3 loop: CASSEAGRTIPSTDTQYF. The CDR3 nucleotides are TGTGCCAGCAGTGAAGCCGGCAGGACAATACCTAGCACAGATACGCAGTATTTT.

The chain carries TRBV4-1 and TRBJ2-1; tentative D call: TRBD1 (5 bases). Trimming removed 0 bases at V and 5 bases at J, with 14 bases between. The CDR3 loop spans 16 amino acids. From germline, CDR1 is MGHRA and CDR2 YSYEKL. The CDR3 here is CASSQDRQGEDNEQFF. CDR3 bases: TGCGCCAGCAGCCAAGATAGGCAGGGTGAGGACAATGAGCAGTTCTTC.

The gene calls are TRBV10-3 and TRBJ1-5; D remains ambiguous. V lost 3 bases to trimming and J lost 9 bases, with 12 bases between them. The CDR3 has 13 residues. The germline gives CDR1 ENHRY, CDR2 SYGVKD. CDR3 sequence reads: CAISDFSVWPQHF. The CDR3 coding sequence is TGTGCCATCAGTGACTTCAGCGTGTGGCCCCAGCATTTT.

This clonotype was detected only a few times. This CDR3 reads CASSLGTSSSARMYF. CDR3 DNA: TGCGCCAGCAGCTTGGGGACTTCTTCGTCGGCGAGGATGTACTTC. The V gene is TRBV5-1, the J gene TRBJ2-7; tentative D call: TRBD2 (5 bases). V was trimmed by 0 bases and J by 12 bases, leaving 22 bases between them. This CDR3 is 15 amino acids long. In germline, CDR1 is SGHRS, CDR2 YFSETQ.

V usage is TRBV18 and J usage is TRBJ2-1; maybe TRBD2 (6 bases). In germline, CDR1 is KGHSH, CDR2 LQKENI. The CDR3 extends over 15 amino acids. V lost 0 bases and J 8 bases, leaving 14 bases between the germline ends. The CDR3: CASSPPMTGGYEQFF. The CDR3 DNA reads TGTGCCAGCTCACCACCGATGACCGGAGGGTATGAGCAGTTCTTC.

This clonotype was seen only a few times. This chain joins TRBV7-9 and TRBJ1-2; 7 bases align to TRBD1. This CDR3 region has 18 residues. Germline lookup yields CDR1 SEHNR and CDR2 FQNEAQ (reference sequence). Germline trimming cut 4 bases from V and 3 bases from J; bases unmatched to any gene: 17. For the CDR3, the DNA is TGTGCCAGCAGCTCTAACTTCCGGACAGGACCCTTCGACTATGGCTACACCTTC. Protein product: CASSSNFRTGPFDYGYTF.

V and J are TRBV15 and TRBJ2-2; 8 bases line up with TRBD2. The CDR3 length is 15 residues. With V trimmed by 5 bases and J by 3 bases, 5 bases remained unmatched. Germline CDR1 LNHNV, CDR2 YYDKDF (reference sequence). CDR3 sequence reads: CATSVGLAYTGELFF. The CDR3 region has the DNA TGTGCCACCAGCGTCGGACTAGCCTACACCGGGGAGCTGTTTTTT.

The chain employs TRBV20-1 and TRBJ2-2; possible D gene TRBD1, 5 bases. V was cut by 3 bases and J by 0 bases, with 11 bases left in between. This CDR3 is 15 amino acids long. The germline gives CDR1 DFQATT, CDR2 SNEGSKA (reference sequence). The CDR3 nucleotides read TGCAGTGCTAGGGGCAGGGTGACGAACACCGGGGAGCTGTTTTTT. This translates into CSARGRVTNTGELFF.

The rearrangement uses TRBV24-1 and TRBJ2-5, with D possibly being TRBD1 (6 bases). The germline V gene encodes CDR1 KGHDR and CDR2 SFDVKD. Trimming took 0 bases from V and 5 from J, leaving 9 bases between them. The CDR3 is 14 residues long. CDR3 loop: CATSDLSGAETQYF. The CDR3 DNA reads as TGTGCCACCAGTGATTTGTCAGGGGCGGAGACCCAGTACTTC.

As for this clonotype: A much larger clone lies one base from this, so it may be a read error. This chain links TRBV6-1 with TRBJ2-1; 8 nucleotides align to TRBD2. Germline values: CDR1 MNHNS, CDR2 SASEGT. The CDR3 covers 14 residues. The DNA of the CDR3 is TGTGCCAGCAGTTTAGCGGGAAAAGTCAATGGGCAGTTCTTC. Its translation is CASSLAGKVNGQFF.

This chain connects TRBV10-3 to TRBJ1-1, with 9 bases matching TRBD1. The CDR3 totals 13 residues. With 3 bases clipped from V and 6 bases from J, the junction kept 2 bases outside the gene matches. Germline-derived CDR1 and CDR2 are ENHRY and SYGVKD. CDR3: CAISDGDRAEAFF. The CDR3 DNA sequence: TGTGCCATCAGTGATGGGGACAGGGCTGAAGCTTTCTTT.

This clonotype was seen many times. The gene calls are TRBV4-1 and TRBJ1-2; weak D call: TRBD1 (5 bases). The CDR3 extends over 16 amino acids. Per the germline V gene, CDR1 is MGHRA and CDR2 is YSYEKL. V was cut by 3 bases and J by 6 bases, with 20 bases left in between. CDR3 sequence: CASSHYADQGSDGYTF. In DNA, the CDR3 is TGCGCCAGCAGCCATTACGCGGATCAGGGATCGGATGGCTACACCTTC.

The rearrangement joins TRBV11-3 to TRBJ2-3; 7 positions agree with TRBD1. Germline V gene data show CDR1 as SGHNT and CDR2 as YENEEA. The junction had 6 bases not matched to a gene; V was cut back by 5 bases and J by 1 base. The CDR3 length is 15 residues. CDR3 region: CASSRQGPGTDTQYF. The CDR3 nucleotides read TGTGCCAGCAGCAGACAGGGACCTGGCACAGATACGCAGTATTTT.

A few counts support this clonotype. The V gene is TRBV7-2, the J gene TRBJ1-6, with a possible D match to TRBD1 (5 bases). Germline CDR1 SGHTA, CDR2 FQGNSA. This CDR3 has 13 amino acids. Trimming cost V 5 bases and J 10 bases, with 12 bases left between them. The CDR3, as DNA: TGTGCCAGCAGCACCGACTGGGGGTCACCCCTCCACTTT. This gives the protein CASSTDWGSPLHF.

The chain is built from TRBV4-2 and TRBJ2-3; D might be TRBD2 (5 bases). The germline CDR1 and CDR2 sequences are LGHNA and YNFKEQ. The CDR3 runs to 13 residues. The V end was cut by 2 bases, the J end by 9 bases, with 12 bases between. The CDR3 DNA is TGTGCCAGCAGCCAATCGGAGGCAACAACGCAGTATTTT. It is translated as CASSQSEATTQYF.

Only a few counts were recorded for this clonotype. CDR3 loop: CASSLAGYQYEQYF. CDR3 sequence (DNA): TGTGCCAGCAGCTTAGCGGGATATCAGTACGAGCAGTACTTC. The gene calls are TRBV11-2 and TRBJ2-7; the D gene is possibly TRBD2 (5 bases). This CDR3 is built from 14 residues. Germline V lookup: CDR1 SGHAT, CDR2 FQNNGV. Trimming cost V 1 base and J 4 bases, with 11 bases left between them.

The rearrangement joins TRBV7-6 to TRBJ2-7; 7 nucleotides align to TRBD2. J lost 3 bases, V lost 6 bases, and 8 bases had no gene match. The germline V gene has CDR1 SGHVS and CDR2 FNYEAQ. This CDR3 region has 14 residues. This CDR3 reads CASRRYGRLYEQYF. The CDR3, as DNA: TGTGCCAGCAGAAGATACGGGAGGCTCTACGAGCAGTACTTC.

The chain couples TRBV5-1 to TRBJ2-3; D remains ambiguous. CDR1 is SGHRS and CDR2 is YFSETQ in the germline V gene. The CDR3 loop spans 14 amino acids. Trimming stripped 4 bases from V and 0 bases from J, with 9 bases between. The CDR3 nucleotides are TGCGCCAGCAGCGTGACCTCTAGCACAGATACGCAGTATTTT. Translated, it gives CASSVTSSTDTQYF.

The chain carries TRBV20-1 and TRBJ2-7; the match to TRBD1 covers 7 bases. V lost 5 bases to trimming and J lost 5 bases; unmatched junction nucleotides: 12. Germline V gene data show CDR1 as DFQATT and CDR2 as SNEGSKA (reference sequence). This CDR3 spans 14 amino acids. CDR3 sequence (DNA): TGCAGTGCTCTAAACTCCGGGACAGCCGACGAGCAGTACTTC. Encoded protein: CSALNSGTADEQYF.

The chain carries TRBV20-1 and TRBJ2-1; TRBD2 aligns across 8 bases. The germline gives CDR1 DFQATT, CDR2 SNEGSKA (reference sequence). This CDR3 is 13 amino acids long. Trimming at V came to 1 base and at J to 15 bases, leaving 11 bases not matched to a gene. As DNA, the CDR3 is TGCAGTGCTAGAGTGGAGACGGGAGGGCTCCCGTTCTTC. As protein: CSARVETGGLPFF.

The chain is built from TRBV6-5 and TRBJ1-2; D unresolved. The germline V and J ends were trimmed by 5 bases and 8 bases, with 12 bases remaining between them. This CDR3 comprises 12 residues. In germline, CDR1 is MNHEY, CDR2 SVGAGI. The CDR3 is CASSRIGAGYTF. DNA for the CDR3: TGTGCCAGCAGTCGTATCGGTGCCGGCTACACCTTC.